Below are 9 T cell receptor beta chains sequenced from a single sample in a study of blood T cell repertoires in COVID-19. Libraries were prepared by immunoSEQ multiplex PCR; TCRdb keeps only in-frame clonotypes and omits some of them. The sample includes about 320,000 clones, approximately 84% seen only once; the top ten take less than 11%. Sequencing was performed on PBMCs or T cells enriched from blood (not recorded which). These receptors were taken from a woman aged 18-30 years who had recovered from COVID-19.

This rearrangement joins TRBV28 to TRBJ1-1; 10 bases are shared with TRBD1. The CDR3 is made up of 14 amino acids. Germline-derived CDR1 and CDR2 are MDHEN and SYDVKM. J was trimmed by 3 bases and V by 10 bases; bases with no gene match: 8. CDR3 loop: CATQGDRGDTEAFF. CDR3 DNA sequence: TGTGCCACCCAAGGGGACAGGGGAGACACTGAAGCTTTCTTT.

J is TRBJ2-7 and V is TRBV4-1; 15 bases match TRBD2. Germline values: CDR1 MGHRA, CDR2 YSYEKL. CDR3 length equals 16 residues. The trim removed 1 base at V and 2 bases at J, leaving 0 bases unmatched. CDR3 DNA sequence: TGCGCCAGCAGCCAAGGGACTAGCGGGGGGGCCTACGAGCAGTACTTC. Encoded protein: CASSQGTSGGAYEQYF.

A single count supports this clone. CDR3 in amino acids: CSASGVPGGPNSPLHF. Written as DNA, the CDR3 is TGCAGTGCTAGTGGTGTCCCAGGGGGACCTAATTCACCCCTCCACTTT. The chain combines TRBV20-1 with TRBJ1-6; TRBD1 matches at 7 bases. The CDR3 length is 16 residues. V lost 3 bases to trimming and J lost 6 bases; unmatched junction nucleotides: 11. The germline V gene has CDR1 DFQATT and CDR2 SNEGSKA (reference sequence).

CDR3 amino acids: CASSSLGSVATEAFF. DNA of the CDR3: TGCGCCAGCAGCTCCCTCGGGTCAGTGGCGACTGAAGCTTTCTTT. The genes are TRBV5-1 and TRBJ1-1, with D hard to call. The germline V and J ends were trimmed by 3 bases and 5 bases, with 17 bases remaining between them. Per germline, CDR1 SGHRS and CDR2 YFSETQ. The CDR3 totals 15 residues.

V is TRBV18 and J is TRBJ2-3; tentatively, D is TRBD2 (6 bases). V was trimmed by 1 base and J by 6 bases, leaving 17 bases between them. Per the germline V gene, CDR1 is KGHSH and CDR2 is LQKENI. This CDR3 spans 16 amino acids. This chain's CDR3 is CASSPLGSGGSDTQYF. In DNA form, the CDR3 reads TGTGCCAGCTCACCACTGGGTAGCGGAGGATCGGATACGCAGTATTTT.

J is TRBJ1-2 and V is TRBV5-1; 7 bases map to TRBD1. Germline assignment: CDR1 SGHRS and CDR2 YFSETQ. Unmatched junction bases numbered 12, after V lost 4 bases and J lost 6 bases. This CDR3 contains 15 residues. Here the CDR3 reads CASSPRDSGSNGYTF. The CDR3 coding sequence is TGCGCCAGCAGCCCCAGGGACAGCGGTTCAAATGGCTACACCTTC. The complete variable domain, with remaining parts taken from reference TRBV5-1 and TRBJ1-2, reads KAGVTQTPRYLIKTRGQQVTLSCSPISGHRSVSWYQQTPGQGLQFLFEYFSETQRNKGNFPGRFSGRQFSNSRSEMNVSTLELGDSALYLCASSPRDSGSNGYTFGSGTRLTVV.

In this sample, this clone turned up a few times. The chain couples TRBV24-1 to TRBJ1-1; D call uncertain. CDR3 size: 12 residues. Trimming removed 3 bases at V and 9 bases at J, with 10 bases between. Germline-derived CDR1 and CDR2 are KGHDR and SFDVKD. CDR3 nucleotide sequence: TGTGCCACCAGTGATGAACTAGAAAAAGCTTTCTTT. Amino acid sequence: CATSDELEKAFF.

At least ten counts were recorded for this clone. The chain recombines TRBV30 with TRBJ1-2; 7 nucleotides match TRBD1. CDR3 length: 12 residues. The V segment lost 5 bases and the J segment 4 bases; nucleotides outside the gene matches: 4. Germline lookup yields CDR1 GTSNPN and CDR2 SVGIG (reference sequence). CDR3 protein: CAWEGQFYGYTF. In DNA form, the CDR3 reads TGTGCCTGGGAGGGACAGTTCTATGGCTACACCTTC.

The rearrangement uses TRBV27 and TRBJ2-1, with D possibly matching TRBD2 (6 bases). V gave up 6 bases and J gave up 0 bases, with 12 bases separating them. CDR1 and CDR2 (germline): MNHEY, SMNVEV (reference sequence). The CDR3 runs 15 residues. Here the CDR3 DNA reads TGTGCCAGCAGACCGCGGGACGGCTCCTACAATGAGCAGTTCTTC. This gives the protein CASRPRDGSYNEQFF.